These T cell receptor beta chains were read from a single sample in a study of shared clonotypes between healthy human individuals. Here immunoSEQ multiplex PCR was the method, and the copy in TCRdb shows in-frame clones only, minus some. The sample contains more than 2 million clones, about 94% of which appear only once. Sequenced sample: naive CD4+ T cells sorted from blood. The receptor source for this set is a man aged 18 to 30 in good health. Both conserved end residues are part of each CDR3. The D gene is left open where the match is weak. Clone size is stated in some rows and not others, as once, few, many or a class when expanded.

V gene	clone size	J gene	D gene	CDR3 DNA	CDR3 protein
TRBV28	.	TRBJ2-7	.	TGTGCCAGCAGCCTTCTCTACGAGCAGTACTTC	CASSLLYEQYF
TRBV30	.	TRBJ2-1	TRBD2	TGTGCCTGGAGCGCTAGCGGGATAAATGAGCAGTTCTTC	CAWSASGINEQFF
TRBV18	.	TRBJ1-2	TRBD1	TGTGCCAGCTCAACCACCCTCCTCGACAGGGGGGGATATGGCTACACCTTC	CASSTTLLDRGGYGYTF
TRBV20-1	.	TRBJ1-5	.	TGCAGTGCCGCCCTTGATCAGCCCCAGCATTTT	CSAALDQPQHF
TRBV19	.	TRBJ1-4	.	TGTGCCAGCACGACAGAGGGCGCGGCTAATGAAAAACTGTTTTTT	CASTTEGAANEKLFF
TRBV19	.	TRBJ2-1	TRBD2	TGTGCCAGTAGTGCCAGGGAGAGCGGGAATAATGAGCAGTTCTTC	CASSARESGNNEQFF
TRBV6-5	once	TRBJ1-1	.	TGTGCCAGCAGTTACTCGGGGGTAGTGATGAACACTGAAGCTTTCTTT	CASSYSGVVMNTEAFF
TRBV5-1	.	TRBJ2-7	.	TGCGCCAGCAGCTTGATACCGGGGACCTCCTACGAGCAGTACTTC	CASSLIPGTSYEQYF
TRBV10-2	.	TRBJ2-3	TRBD2	TGCGCCAGCAGTCCCTCTAGCGGGAGGTTGGATACGCAGTATTTT	CASSPSSGRLDTQYF
TRBV5-8	.	TRBJ2-7	TRBD1	TGTGCCAGCAGCCGAAGGGGGACAGGGGGAGGCGGCGAGCAGTACTTC	CASSRRGTGGGGEQYF
TRBV5-1	.	TRBJ2-5	TRBD1	TGCGCCAGCAGCGGCGAGACAGGGGGCGGAGAGACCCAGTACTTC	CASSGETGGGETQYF
TRBV30	.	TRBJ1-2	TRBD1	TGTGCCTGGAGCCTGGACAGGGCCGGCGGCGGCTACACCTTC	CAWSLDRAGGGYTF
TRBV6-1	.	TRBJ2-2	.	TGTGCCAGCATCGCGGCCGGGCGGGAGCTGTTTTTT	CASIAAGRELFF
TRBV2	.	TRBJ2-3	TRBD2	TGTGCCAGCAGTGAATCGGGCGGGAGAGGAGATACGCAGTATTTT	CASSESGGRGDTQYF
TRBV5-1	.	TRBJ2-7	.	TGCGCCAGCAGCTTGTCCCAGAGCTCCTACGAGCAGTACTTC	CASSLSQSSYEQYF
TRBV18	.	TRBJ1-2	TRBD1	TGTGCCAGCTCAGAGAGGACAGGGGCTAACTATGGCTACACCTTC	CASSERTGANYGYTF
TRBV7-2	.	TRBJ2-7	.	TGTGCCAGCAGCTTAGTGGGCCAGGGTACGCACGAGCAGTACTTC	CASSLVGQGTHEQYF
TRBV6-5	.	TRBJ2-5	.	TGTGCCAGCAGCCGGGGACCGCAAGGGGAGACCCAGTACTTC	CASSRGPQGETQYF
TRBV7-8	few	TRBJ2-2	TRBD2	TGTGCCAGCAGCTTAAGACTAGCGGGGAACACCGGGGAGCTGTTTTTT	CASSLRLAGNTGELFF
TRBV2	.	TRBJ1-4	TRBD1	TGTGCCAGCAGGGGGACAGGGGCTGAAAAACTGTTTTTT	CASRGTGAEKLFF
TRBV5-1	.	TRBJ2-3	TRBD2	TGCGCCACCAGTCTTCCTAGCGGGTCGCAGTATTTT	CATSLPSGSQYF
TRBV10-1	.	TRBJ1-4	.	TGCGCCAGCAGGTTGGGACAAGTAGGGACTGAAAAACTGTTTTTT	CASRLGQVGTEKLFF
TRBV5-1	.	TRBJ1-4	.	TGCGCCAGCAGCTTGGCCGGGGCGCGGGGGGAAAAACTGTTTTTT	CASSLAGARGEKLFF
TRBV5-1	.	TRBJ1-4	TRBD1	TGCGCCAGCAGCACCCGGGACAGCGGTGAAAAACTGTTTTTT	CASSTRDSGEKLFF
TRBV27	.	TRBJ1-2	.	TGTGCCAGCAGTCACGACAGGTTAAAAAACTATGGCTACACCTTC	CASSHDRLKNYGYTF
TRBV27	.	TRBJ2-7	TRBD2	TGTGCCAGCAGTCAGGGACTAGCGGTCTACGAGCAGTACTTC	CASSQGLAVYEQYF
TRBV6-5	.	TRBJ1-1	.	TGTGCCAGCAGTTATCTGGGGAAGAACACTGAAGCTTTCTTT	CASSYLGKNTEAFF
TRBV6-5	.	TRBJ2-7	TRBD1	TGTGCCAGCAGTTACGGGGACAGTCTCTACGAGCAGTACTTC	CASSYGDSLYEQYF
TRBV5-1	.	TRBJ1-5	.	TGCGCCAGCAGCTTGGTGGGTTCCAGCAATCAGCCCCAGCATTTT	CASSLVGSSNQPQHF
TRBV2	once	TRBJ1-1	TRBD1	TGTGCCAGCAGTTCCCAGGGGGGGAACACTGAAGCTTTCTTT	CASSSQGGNTEAFF
TRBV2	.	TRBJ1-2	.	TGTGCCAGCAGTGAAGTGGCCGCCGGGGGCTACACCTTC	CASSEVAAGGYTF
TRBV28	.	TRBJ1-2	TRBD1	TGTGCCAGCAGTATCCGGACAGGGTGGGGCTACACCTTC	CASSIRTGWGYTF
TRBV30	.	TRBJ1-6	.	TGTGCCTGGAGTCCAGGGTATAATTCACCCCTCCACTTT	CAWSPGYNSPLHF
TRBV7-2	.	TRBJ1-3	.	TGTGCCAGCAGCTTATCCGGCAGACGATCTGGAAACACCATATATTTT	CASSLSGRRSGNTIYF
TRBV6-6	.	TRBJ2-1	.	TGTGCCAGCAGTTACGCCCCCCAGAGCTCCTACAATGAGCAGTTCTTC	CASSYAPQSSYNEQFF
TRBV5-8	.	TRBJ2-4	.	TGTGCCAGCAGCCAAACAGGACACCTAGCCAAAAACATTCAGTACTTC	CASSQTGHLAKNIQYF
TRBV9	.	TRBJ2-5	.	TGTGCCAGCAGCGTAGAACCAGAACGGCCAGAGACCCAGTACTTC	CASSVEPERPETQYF
TRBV6-5	.	TRBJ2-7	TRBD1	TGTGCCAGCAGTTCTCCGGGACAGGGGGAGTACGAGCAGTACTTC	CASSSPGQGEYEQYF
TRBV6-5	.	TRBJ2-3	.	TGTGCCAGCAAAGGGCGGACTAGCACAGATACGCAGTATTTT	CASKGRTSTDTQYF
TRBV18	.	TRBJ1-5	.	TGTGCCAGCTCACCGGGGGCAGGCCTAAGCGGCAATCAGCCCCAGCATTTT	CASSPGAGLSGNQPQHF
TRBV5-4	.	TRBJ1-3	.	TGTGCCAGCAGCTTGGACGTGGGCACTGGAAACACCATATATTTT	CASSLDVGTGNTIYF
TRBV7-9	.	TRBJ1-2	TRBD1	TGTGCCAGCAGCGAGACAGGGGGCTATAACTATGGCTACACCTTC	CASSETGGYNYGYTF
TRBV2	.	TRBJ1-1	.	TGTGCCAGCAATTTTCTTCAGGGAGAGGCTGAAGCTTTCTTT	CASNFLQGEAEAFF
TRBV30	.	TRBJ2-2	.	TGTGCCTGGAGTCCCTACCGGGAGCTGTTTTTT	CAWSPYRELFF
TRBV30	.	TRBJ1-6	TRBD1	TGTGCCTGGAGTAAGGGACAGAATAATTCACCCCTCCACTTT	CAWSKGQNNSPLHF
TRBV6-1	.	TRBJ2-3	TRBD2	TGTGCCAGCAGTGCCCTAACTAGCGCCGATACAGATACGCAGTATTTT	CASSALTSADTDTQYF